The rows below give T cell receptor beta chains drawn from one sample of a study of cytomegalovirus exposure and HLA in healthy donors. Some clones are missing from TCRdb's copy, which holds only in-frame ones; the method was immunoSEQ multiplex PCR. The data show 160,000 or so clones, 80% to 85% seen once. Sequenced: PBMCs. Source of these receptors: a man in his thirties or forties in good health and CMV-seronegative. The CDR3 runs from the conserved cysteine through the conserved F or W. A D gene is named only where the DNA matches it firmly. Clone size is stated in some rows and not others, as once, few, many or a class when expanded.

CDR3 length: 12; D gene: -; clone size: few; V gene: TRBV11-3; J gene: TRBJ2-1; CDR3 DNA: TGTGCCAGCAGCTTAGATGGGGGGGAGCAGTTCTTC; CDR3 protein: CASSLDGGEQFF
CDR3 length: 15; D gene: -; clone size: once; V gene: TRBV11-2; J gene: TRBJ2-5; CDR3 DNA: TGTGCCAGCAGACGTTACAGGTTGGGCCAAGAGACCCAGTACTTC; CDR3 protein: CASRRYRLGQETQYF
CDR3 length: 12; D gene: -; clone size: once; V gene: TRBV9; J gene: TRBJ1-2; CDR3 DNA: TGTGCCAGCAGCGCCCAGGGTAGAGGCTACACCTTC; CDR3 protein: CASSAQGRGYTF
CDR3 length: 12; D gene: -; clone size: -; V gene: TRBV5-1; J gene: TRBJ1-1; CDR3 DNA: TGCGCCAGCAGCCCGGCTGGGCAGGGAGCTTTCTTT; CDR3 protein: CASSPAGQGAFF
CDR3 length: 14; D gene: -; clone size: -; V gene: TRBV7-9; J gene: TRBJ2-7; CDR3 DNA: TGTGCCAGCAGCTTACGGTCAGGCTCCTACGAGCAGTACTTC; CDR3 protein: CASSLRSGSYEQYF
CDR3 length: 17; D gene: TRBD1; clone size: -; V gene: TRBV28; J gene: TRBJ1-4; CDR3 DNA: TGTGCCAGCAGTGGACAGGGGGTCGACGCAACTAATGAAAAACTGTTTTTT; CDR3 protein: CASSGQGVDATNEKLFF
CDR3 length: 13; D gene: -; clone size: once; V gene: TRBV10-2; J gene: TRBJ1-5; CDR3 DNA: TGCGCCAGCAGTGATACGGGGAATCAGCCCCAGCATTTT; CDR3 protein: CASSDTGNQPQHF
CDR3 length: 14; D gene: -; clone size: -; V gene: TRBV5-6; J gene: TRBJ1-5; CDR3 DNA: TGTGCCAGCAGCTCCCGGGAGTTCAATCAGCCCCAGCATTTT; CDR3 protein: CASSSREFNQPQHF
CDR3 length: 13; D gene: TRBD1; clone size: few; V gene: TRBV6-1; J gene: TRBJ1-2; CDR3 DNA: TGTGCCAGCAGCCGGGACAGGGACCCCGGCTACACCTTC; CDR3 protein: CASSRDRDPGYTF
CDR3 length: 15; D gene: -; clone size: -; V gene: TRBV7-9; J gene: TRBJ1-2; CDR3 DNA: TGTGCCAGCAGCCTGGAAGGCAGGGCAAAGGGTGGCTACACCTTC; CDR3 protein: CASSLEGRAKGGYTF
CDR3 length: 14; D gene: TRBD1; clone size: few; V gene: TRBV18; J gene: TRBJ1-5; CDR3 DNA: TGTGCCAGCTCACCGACAGGGTTTGATCAGCCCCAGCATTTT; CDR3 protein: CASSPTGFDQPQHF
CDR3 length: 16; D gene: TRBD1; clone size: -; V gene: TRBV15; J gene: TRBJ1-1; CDR3 DNA: TGTGCCACCAGCAGAGCTTCCGGGACAGGGAGCACTGAAGCTTTCTTT; CDR3 protein: CATSRASGTGSTEAFF
CDR3 length: 13; D gene: -; clone size: -; V gene: TRBV5-4; J gene: TRBJ2-7; CDR3 DNA: TGTGCCAGCAGCCCCTGGGACACCTACGAGCAGTACTTC; CDR3 protein: CASSPWDTYEQYF
CDR3 length: 14; D gene: TRBD1; clone size: -; V gene: TRBV30; J gene: TRBJ2-7; CDR3 DNA: TGTGCCTGGAGTTGGGGGACAGGGGAATACGAGCAGTACTTC; CDR3 protein: CAWSWGTGEYEQYF
CDR3 length: 13; D gene: -; clone size: -; V gene: TRBV5-1; J gene: TRBJ2-1; CDR3 DNA: TGCGCCAGCAGATTAGCAGACTACAATGAGCAGTTCTTC; CDR3 protein: CASRLADYNEQFF
CDR3 length: 15; D gene: TRBD2; clone size: -; V gene: TRBV10-2; J gene: TRBJ2-1; CDR3 DNA: TGCGCCAGCAGTGAAATAGCGGGGTCCTACAATGAGCAGTTCTTC; CDR3 protein: CASSEIAGSYNEQFF
CDR3 length: 15; D gene: -; clone size: -; V gene: TRBV9; J gene: TRBJ2-5; CDR3 DNA: TGTGCCAGCAGCGTAGATCCAGCGCTCCAAGAGACCCAGTACTTC; CDR3 protein: CASSVDPALQETQYF
CDR3 length: 14; D gene: -; clone size: -; V gene: TRBV27; J gene: TRBJ2-1; CDR3 DNA: TGTGCCAGCGGGGGGTCGGCGGGTTGGAATGAGCAGTTCTTC; CDR3 protein: CASGGSAGWNEQFF
CDR3 length: 15; D gene: TRBD1; clone size: -; V gene: TRBV28; J gene: TRBJ1-4; CDR3 DNA: TGTGCCAGCAGGCAGCCGGGACAGGGGAATGAAAAACTGTTTTTT; CDR3 protein: CASRQPGQGNEKLFF
CDR3 length: 17; D gene: -; clone size: few; V gene: TRBV2; J gene: TRBJ1-6; CDR3 DNA: TGTGCCAGCAGTGAACCCACAGGGATAGTTGTTGATTCACCCCTCCACTTT; CDR3 protein: CASSEPTGIVVDSPLHF
CDR3 length: 12; D gene: -; clone size: -; V gene: TRBV29-1; J gene: TRBJ2-5; CDR3 DNA: TGCAGCGTTGAAGATCCCGGGGAGACCCAGTACTTC; CDR3 protein: CSVEDPGETQYF
CDR3 length: 15; D gene: -; clone size: -; V gene: TRBV7-2; J gene: TRBJ1-5; CDR3 DNA: TGTGCCAGCAGCTCGGACAGCGGCGGCAATCAGCCCCAGCATTTT; CDR3 protein: CASSSDSGGNQPQHF
CDR3 length: 16; D gene: TRBD1; clone size: -; V gene: TRBV30; J gene: TRBJ1-4; CDR3 DNA: TGTGCCTGGTCCCCCCCGGGACAGGGGGCAAGAGGGAAACTGTTTTTT; CDR3 protein: CAWSPPGQGARGKLFF
CDR3 length: 14; D gene: TRBD2; clone size: -; V gene: TRBV29-1; J gene: TRBJ2-3; CDR3 DNA: TGCAGCGCAGGGGCTACAGCGGGGGCAGATACGCAGTATTTT; CDR3 protein: CSAGATAGADTQYF
CDR3 length: 15; D gene: TRBD1; clone size: -; V gene: TRBV5-1; J gene: TRBJ2-7; CDR3 DNA: TGCGCCAGCAGCTGGACAGGGGAGTACTCCTACGAGCAGTACTTC; CDR3 protein: CASSWTGEYSYEQYF
CDR3 length: 14; D gene: -; clone size: -; V gene: TRBV9; J gene: TRBJ2-5; CDR3 DNA: TGTGCCAGCAGCGCAGACCTAGTATCGGAGACCCAGTACTTC; CDR3 protein: CASSADLVSETQYF
CDR3 length: 15; D gene: -; clone size: -; V gene: TRBV5-1; J gene: TRBJ1-5; CDR3 DNA: TGCGCCAGCAGCTTGGGGACAGTAGGCAATCAGCCCCAGCATTTT; CDR3 protein: CASSLGTVGNQPQHF